This TCR beta chain was recorded in a study of shared clonotypes between healthy human individuals. The study's findings and limits: A limitation of the genetic and exposure-history diversity represented arose from few donors.

The CDR3 has 13 amino acids. V was clipped by 2 bases and J by 5 bases, with 10 bases between them. Per the germline V gene, CDR1 is SGDLS and CDR2 is YYNGEE. Clones were read by immunoSEQ multiplex PCR, and TCRdb kept only the in-frame ones, dropping some. The sample records about 2.4 million clones, over 85% being singletons. Note on this clone: What it recognizes is unknown.

The sequence was collected from a man aged 18 to 35 in good health. Some clones in this sample may be carry-over from other donors' samples. Sequences were obtained from naive CD4+ T cells from PBMCs. Subset meaning: CD45RA+ positively selected. The chain has TRBV9 and TRBJ2-5, with D hard to call. The CDR3 protein is CASSVSPAETQYF. The CDR3 DNA sequence: TGTGCCAGCAGCGTTTCCCCTGCGGAGACCCAGTACTTC.